Following are 18 T cell receptor beta chains from one sample sequenced in a study of breast tumors, draining lymph nodes, adjacent tissues. The lymph nodes were axillary draining lymph nodes from breast cancer patients. TCRdb analysed the multiplex PCR reads with MiXCR anew, one entry per CDR3 protein. There are 200,000 or so distinct CDR3 sequences in the sample; 30% to 40% occur only once, and about 4.5% lies in the top ten. Sequenced material: axillary lymph node tissue. The source is a female donor with breast cancer. Some clones in this sample may be carry-over from other donors' samples.

CDR3 coding DNA: TGTGCCAGCAGTTACATCCTAGCGGGGTACAATGAGCAGTTCTTC. Its translation: CASSYILAGYNEQFF. The genes are TRBV7-2 and TRBJ2-1; the match to TRBD2 covers 9 bases. The CDR3 covers 15 residues. With V trimmed by 6 bases and J by 4 bases, 7 bases remained unmatched. Germline CDR1 reads SGHTA; CDR2 reads FQGNSA.

Many counts were recorded for this clonotype. The J gene is TRBJ1-4, the V gene TRBV6-5, with D perhaps matching TRBD1 (5 bases). CDR1 MNHEY and CDR2 SVGAGI come from the germline V gene. The CDR3 sequence is 14 residues long. V was trimmed by 6 bases and J by 3 bases, leaving 11 bases between them. The CDR3 nucleotides read TGTGCCAGCAGCTTAGGGACCGCTAATGAAAAACTGTTTTTT. Translation: CASSLGTANEKLFF.

This chain uses TRBV9 with TRBJ1-3, with 7 nucleotides matching TRBD1. In germline, CDR1 is SGDLS, CDR2 YYNGEE. J was trimmed by 0 bases and V by 7 bases; bases with no gene match: 7. The length of the CDR3 is 15 residues. Here the CDR3 DNA reads TGTGCCAGCTCTCAGGGACAGTTCTCTGGAAACACCATATATTTT. Encoded protein: CASSQGQFSGNTIYF.

This clonotype was counted a few times. A read error may be the cause here, since a much bigger clone is one base away. The CDR3 protein is CSARDHRRVSSYNEQFF. CDR3 DNA: TGCAGTGCTAGAGATCACAGGCGGGTTAGCTCCTACAATGAGCAGTTCTTC. The rearrangement joins TRBV20-1 to TRBJ2-1; D might be TRBD1 or TRBD2, each matching 5 bases. The length of the CDR3 is 17 residues. Trimming cost V 0 bases and J 0 bases, with 15 bases left between them. From germline, CDR1 is DFQATT and CDR2 SNEGSKA (reference sequence).

As DNA, the CDR3 is TGTGCCAGCAGCCGGGGGACTAGCGGGGGCAATGAGCAGTTCTTC. This encodes CASSRGTSGGNEQFF. This chain uses TRBV6-5 with TRBJ2-1, with 14 bases aligning to TRBD2. Trimming at V came to 6 bases and at J to 6 bases, leaving 4 bases not matched to a gene. CDR3 length equals 15 residues. The V gene's germline CDR1 is MNHEY and CDR2 SVGAGI.

This clonotype was counted at least ten times. The chain recombines TRBV20-1 with TRBJ2-1; D gene ambiguous. This CDR3 is 16 amino acids long. The V end was cut by 4 bases, the J end by 0 bases, with 16 bases between. The V gene's germline CDR1 is DFQATT and CDR2 SNEGSKA (reference sequence). CDR3 DNA sequence: TGCAGTGCTATGGGTCAAACAGCTGGCTCCTACAATGAGCAGTTCTTC. It encodes CSAMGQTAGSYNEQFF.

With respect to this clonotype: Compared with germline, one end of the junction differs, possibly owing to a read error. The gene calls are TRBV7-7 and TRBJ2-6; D is possibly TRBD2 (6 bases). CDR3 length: 16 residues. CDR1 is SSHAT, CDR2 FNYEAQ, per germline (reference sequence). The CDR3 reads CASSLAVNRGANVLTF. The CDR3 DNA follows: TGTGCTAGCAGCTTAGCGGTGAACAGAGGGGCGAACGTCCTGACTTTC.

Concerning this clonotype: A much larger clone lies one base from this, so it may be a read error. The chain couples TRBV3-1 to TRBJ1-2; D is uncertain. The CDR3 is 14 residues long. In germline, CDR1 is LGHDT, CDR2 YNNKEL (reference sequence). The CDR3 here is CPSSQYGANYGYTF. DNA for the CDR3: TGTCCCAGCAGCCAGTATGGGGCTAACTATGGCTACACCTTC.

This chain links TRBV12-3 or TRBV12-4 with TRBJ2-5; perhaps TRBD2 as D (7 bases). The CDR3 has 17 residues. Trimming removed 6 bases from V and 5 bases from J, with 25 bases in between. CDR3 bases: TGTGCCAGCAGCCCACAGGGAATCCGCGGGGGTCAGGAGACCCAGTACTTC. This sequence encodes CASSPQGIRGGQETQYF.

The table lists this clonotype with many counts. V is TRBV2 and J is TRBJ1-5; 7 bases match TRBD1. The CDR3 length is 12 residues. The germline V gene encodes CDR1 SNHLY and CDR2 FYNNEI. Trimming at V came to 2 bases and at J to 13 bases, leaving 5 bases not matched to a gene. The CDR3 DNA follows: TGTGCCAGCAGTGAATATGGACAGGATCAGCATTTT. Translation: CASSEYGQDQHF. Full variable domain (rest looked up from reference TRBV2 and TRBJ1-5): EPEVTQTPSHQVTQMGQEVILRCVPISNHLYFYWYRQILGQKVEFLVSFYNNEISEKSEIFDDQFSVERPDGSNFTLKIRSTKLEDSAMYFCASSEYGQDQHFGDGTRLSIL.

This clonotype was seen at least ten times. The J gene is TRBJ1-2, the V gene TRBV14; D remains ambiguous. The CDR3 length is 14 residues. CDR1 and CDR2 from the germline V gene are SGHDN and FVKESK. V gave up 2 bases and J gave up 6 bases, with 13 bases separating them. This CDR3 is CASSQMKGRHGYTF. The CDR3 DNA reads TGTGCCAGCAGCCAAATGAAGGGTCGGCATGGCTACACCTTC.

The table lists this clonotype with many counts. The V call is TRBV7-2, the J call TRBJ1-5, with D hard to call. Looked up from germline, CDR1 is SGHTA and CDR2 is FQGNSA. The CDR3 has 12 amino acids. The V end lost 0 bases, the J end lost 6 bases, and 3 bases lay between the germline ends. The CDR3, as DNA: TGTGCCAGCAGCTTAGCGGGTCAGCCCCAGCATTTT. This sequence encodes CASSLAGQPQHF.

The J gene is TRBJ1-2, the V gene TRBV14; 9 bases are shared with TRBD1. CDR3 size: 16 residues. V lost 4 bases to trimming and J lost 7 bases; unmatched junction nucleotides: 13. Germline assignment: CDR1 SGHDN and CDR2 FVKESK. Written as DNA, the CDR3 is TGTGCCAGCAGCCCTTCCACGGGGACAGGGAACCTTGGCTACACCTTC. Amino acids: CASSPSTGTGNLGYTF.

Concerning this clonotype itself: A read error is possible here, since a much larger clone lies one base away. The chain is built from TRBV5-6 and TRBJ2-2, with D possibly matching TRBD2 (5 bases). Germline V gives CDR1 SGHDT, CDR2 YYEEEE. CDR3 length: 16 residues. V lost 0 bases and J lost 3, with 12 bases in between. CDR3 residues: CASSLGSAAYTGELFF. CDR3 nucleotide sequence: TGTGCCAGCAGCTTGGGTAGCGCGGCTTACACCGGGGAGCTGTTTTTT.

This clonotype was picked up many times. This chain connects TRBV7-3 to TRBJ1-4; 9 bases are shared with TRBD1. Losses at the gene ends were 5 bases for V and 8 bases for J; bases not matched to a gene: 9. The CDR3 extends over 15 amino acids. Germline V CDR1 and CDR2: SGHTA, FQGTGA. The CDR3 sequence is CASSAWDRVREKLFF. The CDR3 DNA is TGTGCCAGCAGCGCCTGGGACAGGGTGAGGGAAAAACTGTTTTTT.

This clonotype showed up just a few times. This sequence may be a read error, since a much larger clone differs from it by one base. The rearrangement links TRBV7-2 to TRBJ1-4; 8 bases are shared with TRBD1. The V gene end was trimmed by 5 bases and the J gene end by 6 bases; junction bases not matched to a gene: 8. Germline loops: CDR1 SGHTA, CDR2 FQGNSA. The CDR3 has 15 residues. The CDR3 bases are TGTGCCAGCAGCCCAAAGACAGGGGTCGATGAAAAACTGTTTTTT. Translating it yields CASSPKTGVDEKLFF.

At least ten counts were recorded for this clonotype. The chain joins TRBV6-5 to TRBJ1-2, with TRBD1 as a possible D gene (6 bases). The CDR3 length is 15 residues. With 7 bases removed from V and 2 bases from J, the gap between germline ends came to 17 bases. Germline V gene sequence: CDR1 MNHEY, CDR2 SVGAGI. The CDR3 protein is CASKTGGQGNYGYTF. In DNA form, the CDR3 reads TGTGCCAGCAAAACGGGAGGGCAGGGGAACTATGGCTACACCTTC.

This clonotype came up many times. The V gene is TRBV2, the J gene TRBJ1-4; unclear D gene. Germline values: CDR1 SNHLY, CDR2 FYNNEI. The length of the CDR3 is 14 residues. The V and J ends lost 2 bases and 7 bases respectively, with 11 bases between them. As DNA, the CDR3 is TGTGCCAGCAGTGAAACTGGGAGCGGTGAAAAACTGTTTTTT. It is translated as CASSETGSGEKLFF.